The present entry profiles one T cell receptor beta chain with its context. Its matching antigen is unknown. TRB amplification used approximately 0.25 ug of peripheral blood genomic DNA. The length of the CDR3 is 14 residues. Germline V gene data show CDR1 as DFQATT and CDR2 as SNEGSKA (reference sequence). The data belong to a study of T cell clusters in autoimmune cytopenias. One tube held mixed TRB-A and TRB-B primer pools for touch-down PCR. Reanalyzing the multiplex PCR reads, TCRdb keeps one entry per CDR3 protein, without DNA. The listing records around 6,000 distinct CDR3 sequences. Study-wide points: The T cell clusters were defined only in silico, without experimental functional validation.

These data were also reused for a study on T cell repertoires in aging, cancer and after chemotherapy.

The rearrangement links TRBV20-1 to TRBJ2-1. Sample: peripheral blood. The origin of this receptor is a human donor in good health. The CDR3 here is CSARTTSSYNEQFF.